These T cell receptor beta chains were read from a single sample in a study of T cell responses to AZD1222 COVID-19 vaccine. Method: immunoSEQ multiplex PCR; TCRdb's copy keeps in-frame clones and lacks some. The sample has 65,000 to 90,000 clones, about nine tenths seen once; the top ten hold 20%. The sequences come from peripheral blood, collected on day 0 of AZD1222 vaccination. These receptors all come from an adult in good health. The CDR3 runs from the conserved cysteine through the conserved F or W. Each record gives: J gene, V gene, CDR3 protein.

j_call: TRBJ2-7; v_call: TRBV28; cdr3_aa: CASSLSHGEQYF
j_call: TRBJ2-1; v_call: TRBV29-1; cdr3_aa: CSVEVAVAAWERNEQFF
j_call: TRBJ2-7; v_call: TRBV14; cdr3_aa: CASSRESSSSYEQYF
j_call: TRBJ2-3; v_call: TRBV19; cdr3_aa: CASSASREYTDTQYF
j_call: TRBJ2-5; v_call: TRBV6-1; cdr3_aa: CASSGAGLAGVKETQYF
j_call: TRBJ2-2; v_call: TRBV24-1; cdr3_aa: CATSDFAGELFF
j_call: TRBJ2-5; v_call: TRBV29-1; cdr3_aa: CSVDPGTSSQETQYF
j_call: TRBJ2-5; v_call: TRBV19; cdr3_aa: CASGTSSGWGETQYF
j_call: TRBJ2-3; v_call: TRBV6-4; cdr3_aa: CASSDRAGGTDTQYF
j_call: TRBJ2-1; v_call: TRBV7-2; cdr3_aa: CASSFSVSSYNEQFF
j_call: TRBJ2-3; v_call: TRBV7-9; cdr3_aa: CASSLSISATDTQYF
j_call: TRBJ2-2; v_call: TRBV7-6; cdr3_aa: CASSLTTGGAWNTGELFF
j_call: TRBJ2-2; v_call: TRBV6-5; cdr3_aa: CASSSGRRDVGELFF
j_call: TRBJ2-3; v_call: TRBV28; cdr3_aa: CASSLSLAGVTDTQYF
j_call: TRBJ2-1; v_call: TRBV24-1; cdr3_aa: CATSPGGDYNEQFF